Sequencing of this TCR beta chain was carried out in a study of T cell responses to AZD1222 COVID-19 vaccine. Looking at the study overall: Second doses that came at about 4 or about 12 weeks were put together. Whole-study findings and limits: The study sampled repertoires only after the peak T cell response. Spike was spanned by vaccine-associated CD4 TCRs, which were dominant at 160-218 and 743-854. White British ancestry dominated among donors, who included more females, and clonal diversity was possibly underestimated.

CDR3 length: 15 residues. V lost 5 bases and J lost 4, with 15 bases in between. Germline V gene sequence: CDR1 MDHEN, CDR2 SYDVKM. Concerning this clone: Its antigen is still unknown.

Using immunoSEQ multiplex PCR, the repertoire was profiled, and TCRdb retains in-frame clones only, with some absent. In the table there are about 150,000 clones, 80% to 90% of which are singletons. The sample was peripheral blood, taken on day 0 of AZD1222 vaccination. The sequence came from an adult in good health. The chain has TRBV28 and TRBJ2-1, with D tentatively TRBD1 or TRBD2 (6 bases each). The DNA of the CDR3 is TGTGCCAGCAGTCCTACAGGGACTTTTTACAATGAGCAGTTCTTC. This sequence encodes CASSPTGTFYNEQFF.